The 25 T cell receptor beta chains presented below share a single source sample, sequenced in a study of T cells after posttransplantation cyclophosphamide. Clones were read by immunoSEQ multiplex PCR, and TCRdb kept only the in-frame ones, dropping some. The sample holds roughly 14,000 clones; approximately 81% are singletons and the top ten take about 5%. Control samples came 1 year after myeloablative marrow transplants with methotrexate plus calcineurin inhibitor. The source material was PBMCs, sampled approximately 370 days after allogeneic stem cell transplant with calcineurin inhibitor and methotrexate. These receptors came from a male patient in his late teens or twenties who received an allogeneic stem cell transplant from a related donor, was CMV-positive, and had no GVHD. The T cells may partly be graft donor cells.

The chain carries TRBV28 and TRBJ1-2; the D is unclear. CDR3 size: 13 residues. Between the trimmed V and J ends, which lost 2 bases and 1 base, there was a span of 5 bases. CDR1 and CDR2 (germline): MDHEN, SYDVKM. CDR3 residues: CASSLLSNYGYTF. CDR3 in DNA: TGTGCCAGCAGTTTACTCAGTAACTATGGCTACACCTTC.

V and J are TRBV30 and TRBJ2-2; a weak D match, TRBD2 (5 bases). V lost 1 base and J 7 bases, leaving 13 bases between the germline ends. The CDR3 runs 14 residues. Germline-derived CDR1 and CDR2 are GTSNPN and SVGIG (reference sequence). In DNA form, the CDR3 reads TGTGCCTGGAGTGCCGGACTTCCCCGCGGGGAGCTGTTTTTT. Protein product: CAWSAGLPRGELFF. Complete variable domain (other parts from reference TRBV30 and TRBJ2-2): SQTIHQWPATLVQPVGSPLSLECTVEGTSNPNLYWYRQAAGRGLQLLFYSVGIGQISSEVPQNLSASRPQDRQFILSSKKLLLSDSGFYLCAWSAGLPRGELFFGEGSRLTVL.

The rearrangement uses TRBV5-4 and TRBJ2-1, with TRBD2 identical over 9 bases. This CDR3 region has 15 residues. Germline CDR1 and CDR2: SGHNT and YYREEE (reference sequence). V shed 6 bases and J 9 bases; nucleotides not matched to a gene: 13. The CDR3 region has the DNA TGTGCCAGCACCCACGGAGCGGGAGGCGGCAGTGAGCAGTTCTTC. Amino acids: CASTHGAGGGSEQFF.

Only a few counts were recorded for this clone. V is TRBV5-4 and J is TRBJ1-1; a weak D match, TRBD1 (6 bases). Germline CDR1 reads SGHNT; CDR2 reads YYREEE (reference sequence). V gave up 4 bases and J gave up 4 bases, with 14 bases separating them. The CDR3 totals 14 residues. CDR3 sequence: CASSQEGGTTEAFF. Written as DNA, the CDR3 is TGTGCCAGCAGCCAAGAAGGGGGAACCACTGAAGCTTTCTTT.

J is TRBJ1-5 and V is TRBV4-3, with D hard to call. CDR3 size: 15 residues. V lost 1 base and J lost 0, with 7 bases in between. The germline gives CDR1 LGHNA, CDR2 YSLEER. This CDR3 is CASSQGQNSNQPQHF. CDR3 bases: TGCGCCAGCAGCCAAGGGCAGAATAGCAATCAGCCCCAGCATTTT.

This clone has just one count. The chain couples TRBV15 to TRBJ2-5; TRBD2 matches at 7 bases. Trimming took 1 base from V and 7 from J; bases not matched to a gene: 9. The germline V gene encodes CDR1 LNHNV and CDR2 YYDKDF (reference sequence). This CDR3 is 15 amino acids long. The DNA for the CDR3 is TGTGCCACCAGCAGAGGGTGGGGAGGGCCGGGGACCCAGTACTTC. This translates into CATSRGWGGPGTQYF.

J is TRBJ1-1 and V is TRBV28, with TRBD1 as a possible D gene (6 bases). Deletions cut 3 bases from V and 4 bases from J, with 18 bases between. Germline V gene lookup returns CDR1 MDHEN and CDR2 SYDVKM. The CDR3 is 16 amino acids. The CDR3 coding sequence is TGTGCCAGCAGTTTCAGGGGAGCGTGGTCGGGCACTGAAGCTTTCTTT. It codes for CASSFRGAWSGTEAFF.

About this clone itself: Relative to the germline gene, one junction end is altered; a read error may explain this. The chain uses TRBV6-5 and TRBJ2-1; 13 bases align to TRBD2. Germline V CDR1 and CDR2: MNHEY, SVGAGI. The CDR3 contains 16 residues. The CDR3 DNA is TGTGCCAGCAGTTCCGAACTAGCGGGAGGGTACAGTGAGCAGTTCTTC. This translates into CASSSELAGGYSEQFF.

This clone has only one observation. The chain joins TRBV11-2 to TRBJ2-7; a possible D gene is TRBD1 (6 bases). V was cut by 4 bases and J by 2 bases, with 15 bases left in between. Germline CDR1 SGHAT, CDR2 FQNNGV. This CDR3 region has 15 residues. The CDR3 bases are TGTGCCAGCAGCTCGTCGACAGGCCGAACCTACGAGCAGTACTTC. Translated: CASSSSTGRTYEQYF.

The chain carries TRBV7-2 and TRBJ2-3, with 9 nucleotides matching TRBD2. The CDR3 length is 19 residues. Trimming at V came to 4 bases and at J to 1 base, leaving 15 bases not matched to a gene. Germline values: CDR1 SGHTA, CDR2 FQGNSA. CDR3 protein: CASSSLRIIAGAGTDTQYF. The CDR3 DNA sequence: TGTGCCAGCAGCTCCCTAAGAATTATAGCGGGGGCGGGCACAGATACGCAGTATTTT.

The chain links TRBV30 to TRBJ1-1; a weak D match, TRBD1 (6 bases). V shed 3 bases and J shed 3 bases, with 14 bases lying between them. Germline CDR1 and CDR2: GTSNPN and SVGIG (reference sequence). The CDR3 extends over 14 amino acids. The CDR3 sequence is CAWRRGGGDTEAFF. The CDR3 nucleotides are TGTGCCTGGAGAAGGGGGGGAGGTGACACTGAAGCTTTCTTT. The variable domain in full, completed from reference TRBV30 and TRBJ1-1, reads SQTIHQWPATLVQPVGSPLSLECTVEGTSNPNLYWYRQAAGRGLQLLFYSVGIGQISSEVPQNLSASRPQDRQFILSSKKLLLSDSGFYLCAWRRGGGDTEAFFGQGTRLTVV.

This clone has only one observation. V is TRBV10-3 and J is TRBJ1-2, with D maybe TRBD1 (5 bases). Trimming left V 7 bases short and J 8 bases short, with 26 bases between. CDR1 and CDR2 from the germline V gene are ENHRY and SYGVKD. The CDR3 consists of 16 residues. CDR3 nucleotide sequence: TGTGCCATCAACGGGGGGTCCATGCCGGGATCCCTCGGCTACACCTTC. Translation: CAINGGSMPGSLGYTF.

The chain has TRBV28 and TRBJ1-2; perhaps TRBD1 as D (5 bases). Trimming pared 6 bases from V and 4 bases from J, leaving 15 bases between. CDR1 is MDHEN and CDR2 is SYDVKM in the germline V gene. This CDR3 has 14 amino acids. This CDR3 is CASSRGGTAYGYTF. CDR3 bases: TGTGCCAGCAGCCGGGGGGGGACCGCCTATGGCTACACCTTC.

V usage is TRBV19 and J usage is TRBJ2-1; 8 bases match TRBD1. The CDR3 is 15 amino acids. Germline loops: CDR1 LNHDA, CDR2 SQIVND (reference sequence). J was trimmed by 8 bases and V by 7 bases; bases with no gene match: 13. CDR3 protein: CASMTTGAFIHEQFF. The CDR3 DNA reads TGTGCCAGTATGACGACAGGGGCATTCATCCATGAGCAGTTCTTC.

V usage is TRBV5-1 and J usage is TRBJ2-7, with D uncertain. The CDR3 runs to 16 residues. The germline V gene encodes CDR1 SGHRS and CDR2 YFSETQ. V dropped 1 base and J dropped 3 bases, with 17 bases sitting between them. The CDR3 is CASSLFGGRQNYEQYF. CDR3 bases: TGCGCCAGCAGCTTGTTTGGCGGTCGGCAAAACTACGAGCAGTACTTC.

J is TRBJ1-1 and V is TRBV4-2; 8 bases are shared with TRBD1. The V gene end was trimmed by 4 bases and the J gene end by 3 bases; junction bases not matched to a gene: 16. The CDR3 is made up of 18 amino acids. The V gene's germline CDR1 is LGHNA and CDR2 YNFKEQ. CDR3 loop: CASSPQGVDDLVDTEAFF. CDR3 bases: TGTGCCAGCAGCCCACAGGGGGTGGATGATTTGGTCGACACTGAAGCTTTCTTT.

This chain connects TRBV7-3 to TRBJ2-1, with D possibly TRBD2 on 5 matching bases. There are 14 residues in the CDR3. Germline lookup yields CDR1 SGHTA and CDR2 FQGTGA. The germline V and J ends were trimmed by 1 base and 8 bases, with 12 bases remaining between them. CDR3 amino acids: CASSLIGPGDEQFF. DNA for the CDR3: TGTGCCAGCAGCTTAATCGGGCCCGGGGATGAGCAGTTCTTC.

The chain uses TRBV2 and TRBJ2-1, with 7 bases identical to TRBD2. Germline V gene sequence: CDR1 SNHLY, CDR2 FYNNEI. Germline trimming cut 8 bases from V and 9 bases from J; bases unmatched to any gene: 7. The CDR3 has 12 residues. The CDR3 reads CASRTSDPEQFF. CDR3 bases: TGTGCCAGCCGCACTAGCGACCCTGAGCAGTTCTTC.

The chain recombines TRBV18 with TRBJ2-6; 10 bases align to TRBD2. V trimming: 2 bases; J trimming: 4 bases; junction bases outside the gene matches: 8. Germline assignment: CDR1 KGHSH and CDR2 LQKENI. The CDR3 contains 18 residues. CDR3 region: CASSPGVAGGAGANVLTF. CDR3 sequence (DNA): TGTGCCAGCTCACCAGGGGTAGCGGGAGGAGCCGGGGCCAACGTCCTGACTTTC.

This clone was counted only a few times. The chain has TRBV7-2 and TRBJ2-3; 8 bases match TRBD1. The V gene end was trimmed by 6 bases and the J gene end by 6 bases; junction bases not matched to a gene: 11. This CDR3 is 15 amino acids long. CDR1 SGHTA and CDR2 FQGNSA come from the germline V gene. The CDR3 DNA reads TGTGCCAGCAGTCGCACAGGGGGAAGTTCGGATACGCAGTATTTT. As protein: CASSRTGGSSDTQYF. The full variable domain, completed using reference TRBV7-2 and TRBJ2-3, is GAGVSQSPSNKVTEKGKDVELRCDPISGHTALYWYRQSLGQGLEFLIYFQGNSAPDKSGLPSDRFSAERTGGSVSTLTIQRTQQEDSAVYLCASSRTGGSSDTQYFGPGTRLTVL.

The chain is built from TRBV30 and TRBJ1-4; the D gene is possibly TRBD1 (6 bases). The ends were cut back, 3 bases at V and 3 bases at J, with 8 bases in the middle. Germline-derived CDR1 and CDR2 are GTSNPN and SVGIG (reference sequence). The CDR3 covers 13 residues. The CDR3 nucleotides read TGTGCCTGGAGGGACAGTTCTAATGAAAAACTGTTTTTT. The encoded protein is CAWRDSSNEKLFF.

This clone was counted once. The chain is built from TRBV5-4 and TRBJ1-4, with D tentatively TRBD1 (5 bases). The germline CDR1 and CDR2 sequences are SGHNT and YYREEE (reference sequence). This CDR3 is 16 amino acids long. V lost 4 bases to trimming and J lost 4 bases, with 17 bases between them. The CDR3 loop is CASSIPTALGNEKLFF. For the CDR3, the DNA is TGTGCCAGCAGCATTCCGACAGCTTTGGGTAATGAAAAACTGTTTTTT.

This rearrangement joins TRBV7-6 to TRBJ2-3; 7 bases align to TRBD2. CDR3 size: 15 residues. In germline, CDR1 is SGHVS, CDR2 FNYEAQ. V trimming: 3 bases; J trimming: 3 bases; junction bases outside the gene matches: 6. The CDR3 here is CASSFTSVGTDTQYF. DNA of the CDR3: TGTGCCAGCAGCTTTACTAGCGTGGGGACAGATACGCAGTATTTT.

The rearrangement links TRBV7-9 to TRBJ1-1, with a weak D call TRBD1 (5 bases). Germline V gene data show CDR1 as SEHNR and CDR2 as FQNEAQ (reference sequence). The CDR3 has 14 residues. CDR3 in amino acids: CASRGAHPSTEAFF. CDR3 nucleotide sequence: TGTGCTTCAAGGGGTGCTCACCCCAGTACTGAAGCTTTCTTT.

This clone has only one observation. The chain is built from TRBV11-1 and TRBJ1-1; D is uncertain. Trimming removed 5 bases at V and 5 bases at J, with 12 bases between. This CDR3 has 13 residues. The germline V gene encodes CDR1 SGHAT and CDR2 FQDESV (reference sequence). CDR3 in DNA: TGTGCCAGCAGCCTTCCTGGAGTAACTGAAGCTTTCTTT. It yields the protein CASSLPGVTEAFF.